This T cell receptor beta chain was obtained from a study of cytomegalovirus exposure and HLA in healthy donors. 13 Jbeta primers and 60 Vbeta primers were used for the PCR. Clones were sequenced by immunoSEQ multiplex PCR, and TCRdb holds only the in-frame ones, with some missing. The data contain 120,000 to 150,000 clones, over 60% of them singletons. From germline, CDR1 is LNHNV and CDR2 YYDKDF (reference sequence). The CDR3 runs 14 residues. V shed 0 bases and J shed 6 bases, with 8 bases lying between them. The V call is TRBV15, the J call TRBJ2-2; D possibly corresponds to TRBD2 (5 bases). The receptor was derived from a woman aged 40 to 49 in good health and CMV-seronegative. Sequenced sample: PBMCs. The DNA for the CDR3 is TGTGCCACCAGCAGAGACGGGGTCCCCGGGGAGCTGTTTTTT. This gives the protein CATSRDGVPGELFF. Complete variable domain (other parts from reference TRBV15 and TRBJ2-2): DAMVIQNPRYQVTQFGKPVTLSCSQTLNHNVMYWYQQKSSQAPKLLFHYYDKDFNNEADTPDNFQSRRPNTSFCFLDIRSPGLGDTAMYLCATSRDGVPGELFFGEGSRLTVL.